This T cell receptor beta chain was observed in a study of blood T cell repertoires in COVID-19. The overall study: Whether acute or convalescent, the COVID-19 samples came from the United States, Italy and Spain. From T cells, B-cell-depleted T cells, or PBMCs came the material, which was cDNA or gDNA.

Sequencing used immunoSEQ multiplex PCR; TCRdb keeps in-frame clones, though not all of them. The table records about 88,000 clones, approximately 90% of them present only once. Between the trimmed V and J ends, which lost 4 bases and 6 bases, there was a span of 16 bases. This CDR3 region has 14 residues. Germline CDR1 reads LGHDT; CDR2 reads YNNKEL (reference sequence). J is TRBJ2-7 and V is TRBV3-1 (or the pseudogene TRBV3-2); D possibly corresponds to TRBD1 (5 bases). The sequenced sample was peripheral blood. This TCR was sampled from a male donor with acute or convalescent COVID-19. The CDR3 loop is CASSPKGQSGEQYF. The DNA of the CDR3 is TGTGCCAGCAGCCCCAAGGGGCAATCTGGCGAGCAGTACTTC.